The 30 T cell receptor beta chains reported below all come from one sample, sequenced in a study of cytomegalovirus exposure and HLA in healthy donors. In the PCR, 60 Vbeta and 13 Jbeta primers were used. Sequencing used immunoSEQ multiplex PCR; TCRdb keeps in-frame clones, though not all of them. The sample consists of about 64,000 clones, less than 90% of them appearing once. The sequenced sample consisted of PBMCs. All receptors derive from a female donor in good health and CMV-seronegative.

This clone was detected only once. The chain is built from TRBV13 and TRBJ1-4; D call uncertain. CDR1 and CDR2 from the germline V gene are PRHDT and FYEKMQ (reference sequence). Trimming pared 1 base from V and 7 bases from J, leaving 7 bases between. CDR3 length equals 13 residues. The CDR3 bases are TGTGCCAGCAGCTTAGTAGGGAGTGAAAAACTGTTTTTT. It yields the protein CASSLVGSEKLFF. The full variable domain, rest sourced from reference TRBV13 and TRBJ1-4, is AAGVIQSPRHLIKEKRETATLKCYPIPRHDTVYWYQQGPGQDPQFLISFYEKMQSDKGSIPDRFSAQQFSDYHSELNMSSLELGDSALYFCASSLVGSEKLFFGSGTQLSVL.

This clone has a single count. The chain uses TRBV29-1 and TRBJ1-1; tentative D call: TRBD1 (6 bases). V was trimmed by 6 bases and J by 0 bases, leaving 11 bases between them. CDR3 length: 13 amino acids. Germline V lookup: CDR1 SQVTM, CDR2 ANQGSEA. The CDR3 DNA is TGCAGCGTACACAGGGTAATGAACACTGAAGCTTTCTTT. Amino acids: CSVHRVMNTEAFF.

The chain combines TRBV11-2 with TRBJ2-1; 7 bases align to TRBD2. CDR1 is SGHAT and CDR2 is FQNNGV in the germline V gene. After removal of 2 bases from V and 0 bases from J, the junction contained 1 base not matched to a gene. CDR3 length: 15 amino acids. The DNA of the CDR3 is TGTGCCAGCAGCTTACGCGGGAGCTCCTACAATGAGCAGTTCTTC. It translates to CASSLRGSSYNEQFF.

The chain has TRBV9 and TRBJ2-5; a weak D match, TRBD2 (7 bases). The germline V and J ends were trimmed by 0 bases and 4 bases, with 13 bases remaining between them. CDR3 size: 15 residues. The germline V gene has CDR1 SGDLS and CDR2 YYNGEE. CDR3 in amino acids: CASSVAGGGLETQYF. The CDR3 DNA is TGTGCCAGCAGCGTAGCGGGCGGGGGCCTAGAGACCCAGTACTTC.

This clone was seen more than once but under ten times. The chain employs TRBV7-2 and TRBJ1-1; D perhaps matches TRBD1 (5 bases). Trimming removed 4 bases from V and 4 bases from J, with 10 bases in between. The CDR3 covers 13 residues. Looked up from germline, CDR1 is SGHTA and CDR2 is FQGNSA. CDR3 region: CASSSGRGTEAFF. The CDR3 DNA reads TGTGCCAGCAGCTCGGGGAGGGGCACTGAAGCTTTCTTT. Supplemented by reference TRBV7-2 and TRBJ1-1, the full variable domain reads GAGVSQSPSNKVTEKGKDVELRCDPISGHTALYWYRQSLGQGLEFLIYFQGNSAPDKSGLPSDRFSAERTGGSVSTLTIQRTQQEDSAVYLCASSSGRGTEAFFGQGTRLTVV.

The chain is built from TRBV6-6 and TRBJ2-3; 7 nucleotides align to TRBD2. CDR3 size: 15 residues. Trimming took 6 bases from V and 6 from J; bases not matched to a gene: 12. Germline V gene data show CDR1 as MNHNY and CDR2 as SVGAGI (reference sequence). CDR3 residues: CASSQGRGTSDTQYF. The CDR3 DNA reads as TGTGCCAGCAGCCAAGGGAGGGGAACTTCGGATACGCAGTATTTT.

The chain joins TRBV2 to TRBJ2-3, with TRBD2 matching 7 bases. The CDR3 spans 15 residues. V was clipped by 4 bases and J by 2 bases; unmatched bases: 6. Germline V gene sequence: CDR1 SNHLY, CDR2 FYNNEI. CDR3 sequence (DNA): TGTGCCAGCAGTGGGGGAGGGCCAATCACAGATACGCAGTATTTT. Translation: CASSGGGPITDTQYF.

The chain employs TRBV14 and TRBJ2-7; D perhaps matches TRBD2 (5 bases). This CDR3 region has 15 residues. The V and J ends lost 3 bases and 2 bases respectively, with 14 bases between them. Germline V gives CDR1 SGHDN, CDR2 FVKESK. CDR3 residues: CASSHNRGSPYEQYF. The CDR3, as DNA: TGTGCCAGCAGCCACAACCGGGGAAGCCCCTACGAGCAGTACTTC. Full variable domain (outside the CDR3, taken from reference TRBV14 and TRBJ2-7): EAGVTQFPSHSVIEKGQTVTLRCDPISGHDNLYWYRRVMGKEIKFLLHFVKESKQDESGMPNNRFLAERTGGTYSTLKVQPAELEDSGVYFCASSHNRGSPYEQYFGPGTRLTVT.

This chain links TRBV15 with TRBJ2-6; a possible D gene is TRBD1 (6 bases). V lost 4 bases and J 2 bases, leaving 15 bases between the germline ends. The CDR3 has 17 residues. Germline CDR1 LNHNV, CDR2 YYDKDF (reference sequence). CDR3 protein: CATSTGYEGAGANVLTF. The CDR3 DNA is TGTGCCACCAGCACCGGATACGAGGGGGCTGGGGCCAACGTCCTGACTTTC.

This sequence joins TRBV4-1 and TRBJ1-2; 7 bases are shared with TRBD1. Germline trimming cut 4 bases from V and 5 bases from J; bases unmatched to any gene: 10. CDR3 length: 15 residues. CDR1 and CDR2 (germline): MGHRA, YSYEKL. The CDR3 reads CASSLRQGGIYGYTF. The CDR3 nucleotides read TGCGCCAGCAGCCTGCGACAGGGAGGAATTTATGGCTACACCTTC.

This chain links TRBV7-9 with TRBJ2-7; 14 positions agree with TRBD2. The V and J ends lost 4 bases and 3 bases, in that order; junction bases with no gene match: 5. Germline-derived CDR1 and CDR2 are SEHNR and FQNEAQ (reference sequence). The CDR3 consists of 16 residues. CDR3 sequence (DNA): TGTGCCAGCAGCTCCGTGACTAGCGGGAGGGTCTACGAGCAGTACTTC. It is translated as CASSSVTSGRVYEQYF.

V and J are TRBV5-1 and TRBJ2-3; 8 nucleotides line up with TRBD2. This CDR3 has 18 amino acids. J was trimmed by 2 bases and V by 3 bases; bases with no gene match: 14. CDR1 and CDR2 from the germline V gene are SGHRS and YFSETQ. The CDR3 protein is CASSWPLGGGSITDTQYF. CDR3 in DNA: TGCGCCAGCAGCTGGCCCCTCGGCGGGGGGTCAATCACAGATACGCAGTATTTT.

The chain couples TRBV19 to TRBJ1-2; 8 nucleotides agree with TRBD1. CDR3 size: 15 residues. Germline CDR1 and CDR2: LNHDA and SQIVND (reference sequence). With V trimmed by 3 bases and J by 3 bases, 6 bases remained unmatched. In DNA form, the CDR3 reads TGTGCCAGTAGTATCTCCACGACAGGGGACTATGGCTACACCTTC. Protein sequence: CASSISTTGDYGYTF.

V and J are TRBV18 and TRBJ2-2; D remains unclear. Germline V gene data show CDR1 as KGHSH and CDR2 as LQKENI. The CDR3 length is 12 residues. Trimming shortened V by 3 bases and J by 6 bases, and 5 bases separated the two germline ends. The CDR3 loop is CASSPIPGELFF. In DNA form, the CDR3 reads TGTGCCAGCTCACCTATTCCCGGGGAGCTGTTTTTT.

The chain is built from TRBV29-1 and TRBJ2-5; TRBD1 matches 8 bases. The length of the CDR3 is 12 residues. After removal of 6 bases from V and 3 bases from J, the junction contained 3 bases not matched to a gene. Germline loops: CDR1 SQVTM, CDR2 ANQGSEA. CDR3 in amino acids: CSVGTGEETQYF. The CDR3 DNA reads TGCAGCGTAGGGACAGGCGAAGAGACCCAGTACTTC. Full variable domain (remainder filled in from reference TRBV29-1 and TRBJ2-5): SAVISQKPSRDICQRGTSLTIQCQVDSQVTMMFWYRQQPGQSLTLIATANQGSEATYESGFVIDKFPISRPNLTFSTLTVSNMSPEDSSIYLCSVGTGEETQYFGPGTRLLVL.

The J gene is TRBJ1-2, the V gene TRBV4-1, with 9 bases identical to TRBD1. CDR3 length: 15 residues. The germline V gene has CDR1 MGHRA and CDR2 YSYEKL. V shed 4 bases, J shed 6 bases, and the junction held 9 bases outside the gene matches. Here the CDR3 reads CASSPIGDRAHGYTF. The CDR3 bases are TGCGCCAGCAGCCCCATTGGGGACAGGGCCCATGGCTACACCTTC.

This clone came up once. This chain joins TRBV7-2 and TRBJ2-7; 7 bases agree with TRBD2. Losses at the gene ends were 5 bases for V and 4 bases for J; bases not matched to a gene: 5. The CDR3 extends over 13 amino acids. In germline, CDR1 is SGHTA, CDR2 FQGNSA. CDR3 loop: CASSLGSGYEQYF. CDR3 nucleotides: TGTGCCAGCAGCCTCGGTAGCGGGTACGAGCAGTACTTC.

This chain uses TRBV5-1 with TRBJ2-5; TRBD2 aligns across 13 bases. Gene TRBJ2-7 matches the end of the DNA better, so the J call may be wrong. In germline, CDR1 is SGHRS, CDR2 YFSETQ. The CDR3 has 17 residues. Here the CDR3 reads CASSFRTSGRKTYEQYF. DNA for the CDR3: TGCGCCAGCAGCTTTAGGACTAGCGGGAGAAAAACCTACGAGCAGTACTTC.

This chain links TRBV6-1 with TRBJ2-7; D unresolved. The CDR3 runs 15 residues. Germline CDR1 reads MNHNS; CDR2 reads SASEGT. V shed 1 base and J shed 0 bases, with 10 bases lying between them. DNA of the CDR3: TGTGCCAGCAGTGAAGTGAGACTTCCCTCCTACGAGCAGTACTTC. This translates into CASSEVRLPSYEQYF.

The CDR3 region has the DNA TGTGCCAGCAGTTACTCACCGTGGACCGATCGGGGCTACGAGCAGTACTTC. This encodes CASSYSPWTDRGYEQYF. J is TRBJ2-7 and V is TRBV27, with a possible D match to TRBD2 (5 bases). There are 17 residues in the CDR3. The germline V gene has CDR1 MNHEY and CDR2 SMNVEV (reference sequence). V was trimmed by 4 bases and J by 3 bases, leaving 22 bases between them.

CDR3 in DNA: TGTGCCAGCAGCGGCCTTAGGGGACAGACAAGTCCTGGCTACACCTTC. It specifies CASSGLRGQTSPGYTF. V usage is TRBV9 and J usage is TRBJ1-2; 7 bases align to TRBD1. V gave up 3 bases and J gave up 7 bases; unmatched junction bases: 15. This CDR3 is 16 amino acids long. Germline lookup yields CDR1 SGDLS and CDR2 YYNGEE.

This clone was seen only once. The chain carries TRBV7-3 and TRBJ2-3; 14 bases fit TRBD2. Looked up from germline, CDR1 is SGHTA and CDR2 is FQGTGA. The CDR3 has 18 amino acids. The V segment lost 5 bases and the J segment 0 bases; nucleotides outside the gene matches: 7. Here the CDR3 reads CASSRTSGGSSSTDTQYF. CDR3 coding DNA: TGTGCCAGCAGCAGGACTAGCGGGGGGTCGTCTAGCACAGATACGCAGTATTTT.

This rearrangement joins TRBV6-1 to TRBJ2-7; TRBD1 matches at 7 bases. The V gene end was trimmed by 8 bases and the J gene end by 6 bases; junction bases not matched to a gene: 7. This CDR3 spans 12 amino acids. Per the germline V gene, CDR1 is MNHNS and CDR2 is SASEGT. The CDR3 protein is CASLGQVREQYF. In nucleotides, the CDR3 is TGTGCCAGCCTCGGACAGGTACGCGAGCAGTACTTC.

CDR3: CASSQAGNYGYTF. As DNA, the CDR3 is TGTGCCAGCAGCCAGGCCGGGAACTATGGCTACACCTTC. The rearrangement joins TRBV14 to TRBJ1-2; no clear D gene. V shed 3 bases and J shed 2 bases, with 7 bases lying between them. The CDR3 consists of 13 residues. Germline lookup yields CDR1 SGHDN and CDR2 FVKESK. The full variable domain, in which reference TRBV14 and TRBJ1-2 provide the parts outside the CDR3, is EAGVTQFPSHSVIEKGQTVTLRCDPISGHDNLYWYRRVMGKEIKFLLHFVKESKQDESGMPNNRFLAERTGGTYSTLKVQPAELEDSGVYFCASSQAGNYGYTFGSGTRLTVV.

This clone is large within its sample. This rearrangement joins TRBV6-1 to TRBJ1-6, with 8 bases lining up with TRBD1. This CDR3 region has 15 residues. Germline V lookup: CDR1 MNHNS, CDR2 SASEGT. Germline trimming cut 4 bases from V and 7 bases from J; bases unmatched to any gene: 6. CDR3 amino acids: CASSASGGVNSPLHF. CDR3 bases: TGTGCCAGCAGTGCCTCAGGGGGCGTAAATTCACCCCTCCACTTT.

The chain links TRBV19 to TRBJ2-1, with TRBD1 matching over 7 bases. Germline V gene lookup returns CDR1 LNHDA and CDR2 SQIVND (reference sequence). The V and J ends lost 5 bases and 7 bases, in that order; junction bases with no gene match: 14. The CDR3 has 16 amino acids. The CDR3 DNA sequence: TGTGCCAGTAGTGCACTACTCCAGGGGGATGAAAATGAGCAGTTCTTC. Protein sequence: CASSALLQGDENEQFF.

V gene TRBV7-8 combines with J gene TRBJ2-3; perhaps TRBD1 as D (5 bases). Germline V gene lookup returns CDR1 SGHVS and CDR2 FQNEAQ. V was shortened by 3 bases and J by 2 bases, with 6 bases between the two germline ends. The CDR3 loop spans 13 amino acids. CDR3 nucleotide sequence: TGTGCCAGCAGCTTCGGACACACAGATACGCAGTATTTT. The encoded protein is CASSFGHTDTQYF.

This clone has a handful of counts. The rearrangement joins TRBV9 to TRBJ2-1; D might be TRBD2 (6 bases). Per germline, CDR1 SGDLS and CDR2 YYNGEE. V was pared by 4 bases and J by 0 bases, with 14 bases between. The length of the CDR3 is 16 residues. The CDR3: CASSISSDSSYNEQFF. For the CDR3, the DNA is TGTGCCAGCAGCATCTCTAGCGACAGCTCCTACAATGAGCAGTTCTTC.

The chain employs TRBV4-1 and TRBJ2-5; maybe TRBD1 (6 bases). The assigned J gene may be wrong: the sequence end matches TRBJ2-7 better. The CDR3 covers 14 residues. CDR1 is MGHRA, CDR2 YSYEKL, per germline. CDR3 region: CASSQDLRGYEQYF. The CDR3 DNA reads TGCGCCAGCAGCCAAGATCTCAGGGGCTACGAGCAGTACTTC.

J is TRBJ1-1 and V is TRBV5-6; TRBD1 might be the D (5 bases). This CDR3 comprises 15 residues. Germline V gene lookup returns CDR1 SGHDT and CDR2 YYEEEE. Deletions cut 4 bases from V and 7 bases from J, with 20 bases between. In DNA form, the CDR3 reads TGTGCCAGCAGCCAGCCTGGGGGGACGGGAGTTGAAGCTTTCTTT. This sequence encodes CASSQPGGTGVEAFF. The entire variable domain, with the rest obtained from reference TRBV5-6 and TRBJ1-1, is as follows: DAGVTQSPTHLIKTRGQQVTLRCSPKSGHDTVSWYQQALGQGPQFIFQYYEEEERQRGNFPDRFSGHQFPNYSSELNVNALLLGDSALYLCASSQPGGTGVEAFFGQGTRLTVV.